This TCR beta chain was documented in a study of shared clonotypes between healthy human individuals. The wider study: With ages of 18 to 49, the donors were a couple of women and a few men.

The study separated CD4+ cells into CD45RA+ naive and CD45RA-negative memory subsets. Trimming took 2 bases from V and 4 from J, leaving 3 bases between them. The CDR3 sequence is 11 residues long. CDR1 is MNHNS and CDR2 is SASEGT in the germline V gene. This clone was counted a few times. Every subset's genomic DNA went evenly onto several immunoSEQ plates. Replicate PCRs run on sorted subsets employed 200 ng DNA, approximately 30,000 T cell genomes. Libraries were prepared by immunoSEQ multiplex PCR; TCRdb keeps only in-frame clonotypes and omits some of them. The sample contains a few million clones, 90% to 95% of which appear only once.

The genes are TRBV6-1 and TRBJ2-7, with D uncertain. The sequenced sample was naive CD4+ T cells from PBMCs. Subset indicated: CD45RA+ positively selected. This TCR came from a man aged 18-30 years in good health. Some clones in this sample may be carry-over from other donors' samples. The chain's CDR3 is CASSERYEQYF. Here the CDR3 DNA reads TGTGCCAGCAGTGAACGGTACGAGCAGTACTTC.